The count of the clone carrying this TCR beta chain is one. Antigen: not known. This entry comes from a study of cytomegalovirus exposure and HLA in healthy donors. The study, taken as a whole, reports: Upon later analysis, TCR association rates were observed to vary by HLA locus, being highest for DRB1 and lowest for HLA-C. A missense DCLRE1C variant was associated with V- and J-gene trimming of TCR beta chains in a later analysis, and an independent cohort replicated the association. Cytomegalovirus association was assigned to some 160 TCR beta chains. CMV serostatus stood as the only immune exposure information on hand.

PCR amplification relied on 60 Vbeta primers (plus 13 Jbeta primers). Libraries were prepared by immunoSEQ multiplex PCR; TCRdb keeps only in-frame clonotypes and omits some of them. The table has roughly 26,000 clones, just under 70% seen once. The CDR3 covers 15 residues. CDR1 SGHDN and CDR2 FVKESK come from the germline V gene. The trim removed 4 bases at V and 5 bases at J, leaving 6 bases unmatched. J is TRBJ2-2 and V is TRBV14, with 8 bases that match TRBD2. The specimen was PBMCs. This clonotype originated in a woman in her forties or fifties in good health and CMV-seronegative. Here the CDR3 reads CASSPGLVRTGELFF. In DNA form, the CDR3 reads TGTGCCAGCAGCCCGGGACTAGTAAGGACCGGGGAGCTGTTTTTT.